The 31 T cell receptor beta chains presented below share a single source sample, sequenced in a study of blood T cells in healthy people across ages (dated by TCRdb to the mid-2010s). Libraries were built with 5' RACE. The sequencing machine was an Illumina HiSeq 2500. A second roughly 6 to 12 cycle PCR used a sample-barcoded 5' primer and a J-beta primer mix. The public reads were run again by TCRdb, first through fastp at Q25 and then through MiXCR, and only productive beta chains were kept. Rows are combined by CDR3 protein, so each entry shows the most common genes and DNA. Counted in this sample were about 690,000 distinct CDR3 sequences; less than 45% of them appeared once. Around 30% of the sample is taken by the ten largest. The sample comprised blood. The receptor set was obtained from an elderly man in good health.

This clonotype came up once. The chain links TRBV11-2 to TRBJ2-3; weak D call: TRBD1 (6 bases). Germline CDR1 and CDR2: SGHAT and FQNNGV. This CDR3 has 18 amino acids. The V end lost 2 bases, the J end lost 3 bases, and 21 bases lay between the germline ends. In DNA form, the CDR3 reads TGTGCCAGCAGCTTATCAGGAGTCGGCAGGGGATCAACAGATACGCAGTATTTT. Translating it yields CASSLSGVGRGSTDTQYF.

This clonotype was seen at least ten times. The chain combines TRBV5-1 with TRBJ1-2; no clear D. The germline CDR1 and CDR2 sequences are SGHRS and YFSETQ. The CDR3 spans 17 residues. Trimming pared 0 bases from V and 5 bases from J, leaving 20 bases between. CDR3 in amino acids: CASSLVPSRTEEYGYTF. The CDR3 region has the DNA TGCGCCAGCAGCTTGGTTCCAAGTCGTACGGAGGAATATGGCTACACCTTC. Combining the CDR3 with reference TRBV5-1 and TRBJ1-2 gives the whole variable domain KAGVTQTPRYLIKTRGQQVTLSCSPISGHRSVSWYQQTPGQGLQFLFEYFSETQRNKGNFPGRFSGRQFSNSRSEMNVSTLELGDSALYLCASSLVPSRTEEYGYTFGSGTRLTVV.

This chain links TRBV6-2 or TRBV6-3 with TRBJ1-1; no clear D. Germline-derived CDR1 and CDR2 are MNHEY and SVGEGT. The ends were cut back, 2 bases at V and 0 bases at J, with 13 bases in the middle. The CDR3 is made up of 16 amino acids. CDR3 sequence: CASSYARTNMNTEAFF. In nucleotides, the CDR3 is TGTGCCAGCAGTTACGCACGGACCAACATGAACACTGAAGCTTTCTTT.

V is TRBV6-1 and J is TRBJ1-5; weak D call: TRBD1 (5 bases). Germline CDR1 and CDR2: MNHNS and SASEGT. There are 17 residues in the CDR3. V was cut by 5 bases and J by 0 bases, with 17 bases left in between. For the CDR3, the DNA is TGTGCCAGCAGTAGAACAGCAACAGGAAATAGCAATCAGCCCCAGCATTTT. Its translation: CASSRTATGNSNQPQHF.

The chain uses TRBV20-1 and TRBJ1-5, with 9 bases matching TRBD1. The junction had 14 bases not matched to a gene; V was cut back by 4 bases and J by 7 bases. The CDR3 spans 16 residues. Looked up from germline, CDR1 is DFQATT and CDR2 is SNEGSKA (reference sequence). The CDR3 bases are TGCAGTGCTACCTATACGACAGGGGGTCGATGGCAGCCCCAGCATTTT. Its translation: CSATYTTGGRWQPQHF.

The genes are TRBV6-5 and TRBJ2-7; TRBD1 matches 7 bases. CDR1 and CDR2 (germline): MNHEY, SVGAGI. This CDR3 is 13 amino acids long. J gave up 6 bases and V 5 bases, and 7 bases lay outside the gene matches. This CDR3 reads CASSDRVYGEQYF. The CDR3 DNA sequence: TGTGCCAGCAGTGACAGGGTCTACGGCGAGCAGTACTTC.

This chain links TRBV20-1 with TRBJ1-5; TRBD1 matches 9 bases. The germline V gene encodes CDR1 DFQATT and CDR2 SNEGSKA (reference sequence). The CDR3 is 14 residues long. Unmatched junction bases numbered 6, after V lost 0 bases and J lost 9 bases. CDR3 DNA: TGCAGTGCTAGAGAGGACAGGGGTTTAAGGCCCCAGCATTTT. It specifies CSAREDRGLRPQHF.

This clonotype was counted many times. CDR3 nucleotides: TGTGCCAGCCGGCGGGGTAGCAATCAGCCCCAGCATTTT. This translates into CASRRGSNQPQHF. V is TRBV12-3 or TRBV12-4 and J is TRBJ1-5, with D hard to call. V lost 8 bases and J lost 0, with 8 bases in between. The CDR3 contains 13 residues.

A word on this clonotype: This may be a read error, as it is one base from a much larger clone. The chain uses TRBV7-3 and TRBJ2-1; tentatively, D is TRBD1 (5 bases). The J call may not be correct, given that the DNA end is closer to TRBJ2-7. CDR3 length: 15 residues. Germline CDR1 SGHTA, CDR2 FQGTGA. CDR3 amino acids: CASSPGSVSYNEQYF. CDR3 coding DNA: TGTGCCAGCAGCCCAGGGTCGGTGTCCTACAATGAGCAGTACTTC.

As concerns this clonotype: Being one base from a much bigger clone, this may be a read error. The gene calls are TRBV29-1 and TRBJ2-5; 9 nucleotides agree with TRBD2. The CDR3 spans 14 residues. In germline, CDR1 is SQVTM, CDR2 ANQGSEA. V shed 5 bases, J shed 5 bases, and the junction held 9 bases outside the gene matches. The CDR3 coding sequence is TGCAGCGTTCTACGACTAGCGGCCCAGGAGACCCAGTACTTC. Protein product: CSVLRLAAQETQYF. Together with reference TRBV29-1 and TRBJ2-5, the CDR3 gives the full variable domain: SAVISQKPSRDICQRGTSLTIQCQVDSQVTMMFWYRQQPGQSLTLIATANQGSEATYESGFVIDKFPISRPNLTFSTLTVSNMSPEDSSIYLCSVLRLAAQETQYFGPGTRLLVL.

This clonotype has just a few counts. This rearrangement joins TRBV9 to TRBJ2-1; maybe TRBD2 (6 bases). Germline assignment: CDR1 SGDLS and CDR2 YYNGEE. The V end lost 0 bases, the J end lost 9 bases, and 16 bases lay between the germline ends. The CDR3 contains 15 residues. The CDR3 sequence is CASSVDGGIRLEQFF. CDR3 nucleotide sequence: TGTGCCAGCAGCGTAGATGGCGGGATACGTCTTGAGCAGTTCTTC.

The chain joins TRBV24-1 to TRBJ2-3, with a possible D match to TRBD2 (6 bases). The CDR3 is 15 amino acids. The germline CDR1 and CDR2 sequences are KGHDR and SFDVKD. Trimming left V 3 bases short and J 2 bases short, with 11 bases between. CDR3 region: CATSDTRGTTDTQYF. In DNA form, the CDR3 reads TGTGCCACCAGTGATACCCGGGGGACCACAGATACGCAGTATTTT.

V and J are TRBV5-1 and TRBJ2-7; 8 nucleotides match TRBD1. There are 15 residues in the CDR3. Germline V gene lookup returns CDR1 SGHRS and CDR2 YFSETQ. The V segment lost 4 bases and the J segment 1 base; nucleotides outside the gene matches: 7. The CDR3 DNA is TGCGCCAGCAGCCGGGGACAGGTCCAGTCCTACGAGCAGTACTTC. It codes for CASSRGQVQSYEQYF.

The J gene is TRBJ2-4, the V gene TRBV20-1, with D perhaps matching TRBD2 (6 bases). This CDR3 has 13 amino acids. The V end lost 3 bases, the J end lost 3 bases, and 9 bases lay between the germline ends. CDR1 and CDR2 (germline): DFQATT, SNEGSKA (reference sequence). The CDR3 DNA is TGCAGTGCTAGGGGGAGGTTCAAAAACATTCAGTACTTC. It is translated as CSARGRFKNIQYF.

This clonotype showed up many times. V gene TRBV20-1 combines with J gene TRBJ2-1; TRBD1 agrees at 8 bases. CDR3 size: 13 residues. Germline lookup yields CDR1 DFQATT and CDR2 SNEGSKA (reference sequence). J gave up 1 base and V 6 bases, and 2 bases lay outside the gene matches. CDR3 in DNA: TGCAGTGCCCGGGACAGGTCCTACAATGAGCAGTTCTTC. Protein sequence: CSARDRSYNEQFF.

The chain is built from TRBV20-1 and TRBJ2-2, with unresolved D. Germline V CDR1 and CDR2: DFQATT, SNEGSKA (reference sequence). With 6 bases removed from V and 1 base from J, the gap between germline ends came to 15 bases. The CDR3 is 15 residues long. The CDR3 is CSAPSPQLNTGELFF. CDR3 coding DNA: TGCAGTGCCCCATCACCACAGCTGAACACCGGGGAGCTGTTTTTT.

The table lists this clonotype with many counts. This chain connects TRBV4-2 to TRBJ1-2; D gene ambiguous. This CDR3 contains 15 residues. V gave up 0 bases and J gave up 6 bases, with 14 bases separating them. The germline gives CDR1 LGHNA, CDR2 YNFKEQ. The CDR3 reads CASSQDIKTGDGYTF. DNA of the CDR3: TGTGCCAGCAGCCAAGATATAAAGACCGGGGATGGCTACACCTTC.

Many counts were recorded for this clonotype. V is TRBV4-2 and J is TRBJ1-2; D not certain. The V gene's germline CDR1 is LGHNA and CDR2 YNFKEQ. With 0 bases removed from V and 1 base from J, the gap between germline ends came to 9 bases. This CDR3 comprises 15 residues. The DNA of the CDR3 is TGTGCCAGCAGCCAAGATAAGGGCTTTAACTATGGCTACACCTTC. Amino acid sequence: CASSQDKGFNYGYTF.

This chain's CDR3 is CASSLTDLNTGELFF. The CDR3 nucleotides are TGTGCCAGCAGCTTAACCGACCTGAACACCGGGGAGCTGTTTTTT. V gene TRBV7-3 combines with J gene TRBJ2-2; D gene uncertain. The CDR3 totals 15 residues. From germline, CDR1 is SGHTA and CDR2 FQGTGA. The V end lost 0 bases, the J end lost 1 base, and 6 bases lay between the germline ends.

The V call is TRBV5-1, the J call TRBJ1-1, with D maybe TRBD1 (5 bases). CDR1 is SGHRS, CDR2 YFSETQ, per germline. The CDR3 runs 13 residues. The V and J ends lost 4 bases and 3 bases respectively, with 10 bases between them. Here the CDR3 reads CASSNLGDTEAFF. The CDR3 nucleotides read TGCGCCAGCAGCAACCTGGGGGACACTGAAGCTTTCTTT.

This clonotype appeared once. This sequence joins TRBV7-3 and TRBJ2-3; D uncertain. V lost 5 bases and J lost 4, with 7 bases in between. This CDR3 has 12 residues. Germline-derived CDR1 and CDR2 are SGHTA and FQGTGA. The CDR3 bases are TGTGCCAGCAGCGAAAACTCAGATACGCAGTATTTT. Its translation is CASSENSDTQYF.

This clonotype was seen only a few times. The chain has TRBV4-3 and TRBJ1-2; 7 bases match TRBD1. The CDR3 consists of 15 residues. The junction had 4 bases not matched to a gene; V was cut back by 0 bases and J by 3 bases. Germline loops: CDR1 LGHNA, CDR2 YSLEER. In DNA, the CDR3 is TGCGCCAGCAGCCAAGATTTCGGACAGGACTATGGCTACACCTTC. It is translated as CASSQDFGQDYGYTF.

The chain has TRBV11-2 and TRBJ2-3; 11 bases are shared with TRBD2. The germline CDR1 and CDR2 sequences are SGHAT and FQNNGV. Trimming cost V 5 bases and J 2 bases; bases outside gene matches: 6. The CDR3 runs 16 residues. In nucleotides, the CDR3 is TGTGCCAGCAGCCCCCGACTAGCGGGGATCACAGATACGCAGTATTTT. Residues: CASSPRLAGITDTQYF.

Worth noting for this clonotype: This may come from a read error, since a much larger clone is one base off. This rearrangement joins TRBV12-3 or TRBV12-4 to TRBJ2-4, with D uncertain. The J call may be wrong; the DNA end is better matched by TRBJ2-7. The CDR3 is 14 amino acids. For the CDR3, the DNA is TGTGCCAACAGTTTAGAAGGAAATTTCTACGAGCAGTACTTC. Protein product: CANSLEGNFYEQYF.

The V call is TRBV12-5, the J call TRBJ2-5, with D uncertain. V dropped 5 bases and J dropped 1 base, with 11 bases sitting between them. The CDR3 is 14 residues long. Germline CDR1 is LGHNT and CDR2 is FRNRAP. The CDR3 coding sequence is TGTGCTAGTGGTCCACCTGCCTCCCAAGAGACCCAGTACTTC. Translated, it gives CASGPPASQETQYF.

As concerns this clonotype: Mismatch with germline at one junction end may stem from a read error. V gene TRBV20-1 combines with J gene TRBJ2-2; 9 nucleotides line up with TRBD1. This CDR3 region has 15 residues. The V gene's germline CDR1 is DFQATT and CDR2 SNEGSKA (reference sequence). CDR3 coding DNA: TGCAGTGCCCTGAGGACAGGGGTTAACACCGGGGAGTTGTTTTTT. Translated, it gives CSALRTGVNTGELFF.

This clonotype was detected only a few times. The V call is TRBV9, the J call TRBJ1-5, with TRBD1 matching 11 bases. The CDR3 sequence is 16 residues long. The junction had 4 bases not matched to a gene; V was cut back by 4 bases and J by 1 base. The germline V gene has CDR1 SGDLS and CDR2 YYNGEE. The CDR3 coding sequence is TGTGCCAGCAGCCTCGGGACAGGGGGGAGCAATCAGCCCCAGCATTTT. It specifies CASSLGTGGSNQPQHF.

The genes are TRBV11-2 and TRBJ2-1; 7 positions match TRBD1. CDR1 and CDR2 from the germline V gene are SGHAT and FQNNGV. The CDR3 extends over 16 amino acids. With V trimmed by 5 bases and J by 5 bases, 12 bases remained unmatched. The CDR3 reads CASSPRGQAANNEQFF. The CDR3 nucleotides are TGTGCCAGCAGCCCACGTGGACAGGCGGCCAACAATGAGCAGTTCTTC.

The CDR3 sequence is CASSQGEGAREKLFF. Written as DNA, the CDR3 is TGCGCCAGCAGCCAAGGGGAGGGGGCTCGGGAAAAACTGTTTTTT. The chain is built from TRBV4-1 and TRBJ1-4; 7 bases are a match to TRBD1. The CDR3 runs 15 residues. Per the germline V gene, CDR1 is MGHRA and CDR2 is YSYEKL. With V trimmed by 1 base and J by 8 bases, 7 bases remained unmatched.

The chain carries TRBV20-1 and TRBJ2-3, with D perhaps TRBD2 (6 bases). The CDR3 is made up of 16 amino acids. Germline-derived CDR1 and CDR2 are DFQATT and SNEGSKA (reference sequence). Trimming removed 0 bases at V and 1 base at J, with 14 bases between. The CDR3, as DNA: TGCAGTGCTAGAGATTTCCGGGGGAGCGGCACAGATACGCAGTATTTT. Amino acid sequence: CSARDFRGSGTDTQYF.

CDR3 amino acids: CASSRTDTYGGYEQYF. Here the CDR3 DNA reads TGTGCCAGCTCACGGACAGATACCTACGGCGGCTACGAGCAGTACTTC. V is TRBV18 and J is TRBJ2-7, with D maybe TRBD1 (6 bases). Germline-derived CDR1 and CDR2 are KGHSH and LQKENI. V lost 4 bases, J lost 3 bases, and 19 bases lay in between. CDR3 size: 16 residues.